The 7 T cell receptor beta chains below all came from one sample that was sequenced in a study of blood T cells in healthy people across ages. A second PCR of about 6 to 11 cycles used a sample-barcoded 5' primer and a J-beta primer mix. TCRdb independently ran MiXCR on the 5' RACE reads; one entry per CDR3 protein. The sample includes roughly 800,000 distinct CDR3 sequences, 58% of them seen just once. Sequenced: blood. These receptors were collected from a man younger than 45 in good health.

The chain joins TRBV5-1 to TRBJ2-3; no clear D gene. Trimming shortened V by 4 bases and J by 0 bases, and 9 bases separated the two germline ends. The CDR3 length is 14 residues. The germline V gene has CDR1 SGHRS and CDR2 YFSETQ. CDR3 bases: TGCGCCAGCAGCGCTCTAGGCAGCACAGATACGCAGTATTTT. Amino acid sequence: CASSALGSTDTQYF.

Notes on this clonotype: A much larger clone differs by one base, so this may be a read error. CDR3 in DNA: TGTGCCAGCAGCGCCCAGGGGGCGATGGAGCAGTACTTC. Encoded protein: CASSAQGAMEQYF. The V and J genes are TRBV7-2 and TRBJ2-5, with 8 bases lining up with TRBD1. Germline trimming cut 5 bases from V and 11 bases from J; bases unmatched to any gene: 10. The CDR3 sequence is 13 residues long. Germline V lookup: CDR1 SGHTA, CDR2 FQGNSA.

This clonotype turned up a few times. The CDR3 protein is CASSRGAQANVLTF. Here the CDR3 DNA reads TGTGCCAGCAGTCGGGGTGCTCAGGCCAACGTCCTGACTTTC. The chain has TRBV6-5 and TRBJ2-6; TRBD2 might be the D (5 bases). The V end lost 5 bases, the J end lost 6 bases, and 11 bases lay between the germline ends. The CDR3 totals 14 residues. CDR1 MNHEY and CDR2 SVGAGI come from the germline V gene.

The rearrangement uses TRBV20-1 and TRBJ2-7; 13 nucleotides match TRBD2. The V gene's germline CDR1 is DFQATT and CDR2 SNEGSKA (reference sequence). Germline trimming cut 3 bases from V and 4 bases from J; bases unmatched to any gene: 3. The CDR3 has 14 amino acids. The DNA of the CDR3 is TGCAGTGCTAGGGGGACTAGCGGGGTATACGAGCAGTACTTC. It is translated as CSARGTSGVYEQYF.

This chain links TRBV20-1 with TRBJ1-2; no reliable D call. The germline gives CDR1 DFQATT, CDR2 SNEGSKA (reference sequence). This CDR3 has 12 amino acids. V was clipped by 6 bases and J by 2 bases, with 10 bases between them. Here the CDR3 reads CSAPLRNYGYTF. CDR3 sequence (DNA): TGCAGTGCCCCCTTGAGGAACTATGGCTACACCTTC.

The gene calls are TRBV18 and TRBJ2-1; the D gene is possibly TRBD1 (5 bases). The ends were cut back, 6 bases at V and 5 bases at J, with 11 bases in the middle. The CDR3 extends over 13 amino acids. Germline-derived CDR1 and CDR2 are KGHSH and LQKENI. CDR3 nucleotide sequence: TGTGCCAGCTCCCAGGGCATCGACAATGAGCAGTTCTTC. Its protein product is CASSQGIDNEQFF.

V is TRBV9 and J is TRBJ2-2, with no clear D. The CDR3 consists of 15 residues. Germline V CDR1 and CDR2: SGDLS, YYNGEE. Trimming took off 4 bases at V and 4 bases at J, with 14 bases between the two ends. In DNA, the CDR3 is TGTGCCAGCAGCCAAGCCATCTCGGGCACCGGGGAGCTGTTTTTT. Translating it yields CASSQAISGTGELFF.